This T cell receptor beta chain originates from a study of CD8 T cells in ankylosing spondylitis (dated by TCRdb to about 2017). Study-wide context: The study profiled T cell receptor beta repertoires in healthy donors and ankylosing spondylitis patients to find disease-linked TCR variants. The full study cohort comprised about 23 ankylosing spondylitis patients and around 100 healthy donors. Peripheral blood was sampled, and synovial fluid was additionally collected from ankylosing spondylitis patients.

Findings and caveats that apply to the study as a whole: Blood from ankylosing spondylitis patients appeared to be characterized by a TCR beta motif made up of 8 or 9 highly homologous amino acid variants. Significant enrichment of the disease-linked clones was reported in matched synovial fluid samples from ankylosing spondylitis patients. The disease-linked clones showed a CD8+ phenotype and occurred at relatively low frequencies in peripheral blood. Some motif variants had previously been reported in the synovial fluid and blood of reactive arthritis patients, which suggests shared mechanisms of disease initiation.

TCRdb names Illumina HiSeq 2500 as the instrument used. TCR beta libraries were prepared by quantitative 5'-RACE with molecular barcodes. As for the authors' bioinformatics: Disease-linked TCR variants were identified with a new computational method built on a probabilistic model of VDJ rearrangement. TCRdb applied fastp at Q25 and MiXCR to the public reads, then kept only in-frame beta chains. Entries are consolidated by CDR3 protein sequence, retaining the most common genes and DNA. What appears here as the V and J calls and clone size reflects TCRdb's work, not the paper's. Across this sample there are just under 350,000 distinct CDR3 sequences, with roughly 14% seen only once. About 1% of the sample rests with the top ten. On this clonotype: This clone's antigen is unknown. Base qualities are not provided; no much larger clone lies one nucleotide away.

V and J are truncated by 1 base and 3 bases respectively, leaving an intervening sequence of 6 bases. From the cysteine through the phenylalanine, the CDR3 covers 13 amino acids. Only CDR3 DNA is held: 39 bases, read in frame from base 1. CDR1 and CDR2 (SGHDT, YYEEEE) derive from the germline V gene. Sequenced sample: blood, either unsorted or a sorted T cell fraction (not recorded which). The sequence derives from a male donor with ankylosing spondylitis or in good health (not recorded which). The chain is made from TRBV5-6 and TRBJ2-3; the D gene is unclear. The CDR3 loop reads CASSLFLTDTQYF. The DNA sequence follows: TGTGCCAGCAGCTTGTTCCTGACAGATACGCAGTATTTT.